This TCR beta chain appears in the sequencing data of a study of blood T cell repertoires in COVID-19. Overall study context: Samples representing acute and convalescent COVID-19 were sourced from the United States, Italy and Spain. PBMCs, B-cell-depleted T cells, or T cells provided the cDNA or gDNA that made up the material.

The CDR3 totals 13 residues. The V end was cut by 2 bases, the J end by 4 bases, with 8 bases between. The germline V gene has CDR1 SGHVS and CDR2 FNYEAQ. Per the study methods: Reference gene primer amplification gave nucleated cell count estimates. Profiling relied on immunoSEQ multiplex PCR, and the TCRdb table lists in-frame clones only, not all of them. That table furnishes V, J and clone size, whereas the DNA furnished D and trimming. The sample lists about 140,000 clones; over 65% were seen once. V gene TRBV7-6 combines with J gene TRBJ1-1; D may be TRBD1 (5 bases). Sequencing used peripheral blood. The sequence was collected from an elderly woman with active or convalescent COVID-19. CDR3 sequence (DNA): TGTGCCAGCAGCTTAAGCAGGGCCACTGAAGCTTTCTTT. Encoded protein: CASSLSRATEAFF.